This TCR beta chain was recorded in a study of OX40 agonist ivuxolimab in advanced cancers. Whole-study context: Subjects had a mean age of roughly 60 years, with a range of 23 to 79; roughly 83% were male. Two patients with cutaneous melanoma and one with hepatocellular carcinoma, three in total, showed partial responses. Findings of the study overall: Some of the nonresponding patients also showed low levels of normalized T-cell clonal expansion.

Concerning this clone: Its antigen is still unknown.

Produced via immunoSEQ multiplex PCR; TCRdb's table is partial and in-frame only. The sample has about 67,000 clones, 65% to 85% seen once. Autoimmune disease history or systemic immunosuppression disqualified patients. The sequenced sample was CD4+ or CD8+ T cells sorted from blood, obtained in a trial of the OX40 agonist ivuxolimab. The TCR sequence derives from an adult with an advanced solid tumor such as melanoma, head and neck, liver or kidney cancer.

CDR3: CASSQDPTGAVEQFF. CDR3 bases: TGCGCCAGCAGCCAAGACCCGACAGGGGCGGTTGAGCAGTTCTTC. The rearrangement links TRBV4-1 to TRBJ2-1; TRBD1 matches at 8 bases. The germline V gene encodes CDR1 MGHRA and CDR2 YSYEKL. There are 15 residues in the CDR3. J was trimmed by 9 bases and V by 0 bases; bases with no gene match: 7.